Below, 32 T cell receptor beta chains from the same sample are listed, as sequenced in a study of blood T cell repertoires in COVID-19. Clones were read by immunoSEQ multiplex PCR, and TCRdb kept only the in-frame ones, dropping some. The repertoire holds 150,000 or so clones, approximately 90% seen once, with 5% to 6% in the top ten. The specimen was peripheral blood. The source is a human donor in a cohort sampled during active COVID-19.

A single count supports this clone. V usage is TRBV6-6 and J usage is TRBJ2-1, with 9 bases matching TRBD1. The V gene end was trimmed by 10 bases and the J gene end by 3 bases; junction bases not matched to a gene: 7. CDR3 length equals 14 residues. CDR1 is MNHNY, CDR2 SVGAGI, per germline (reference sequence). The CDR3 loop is CATLPGQGYNEQFF. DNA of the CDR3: TGTGCCACTCTCCCGGGACAGGGCTACAATGAGCAGTTCTTC.

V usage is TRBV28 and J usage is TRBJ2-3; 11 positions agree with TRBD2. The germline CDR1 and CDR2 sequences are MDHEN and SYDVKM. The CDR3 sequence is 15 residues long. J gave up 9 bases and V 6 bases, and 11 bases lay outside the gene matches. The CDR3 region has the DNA TGTGCCAGCAGCTCGAATAGCGGGAGGGCCCGCACGCAGTATTTT. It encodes CASSSNSGRARTQYF.

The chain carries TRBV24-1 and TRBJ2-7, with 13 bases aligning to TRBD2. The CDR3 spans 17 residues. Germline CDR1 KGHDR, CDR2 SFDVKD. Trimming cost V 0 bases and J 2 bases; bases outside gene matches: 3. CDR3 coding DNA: TGTGCCACCAGTGATTTGTCGGGACTAGCGGGACCCTACGAGCAGTACTTC. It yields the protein CATSDLSGLAGPYEQYF.

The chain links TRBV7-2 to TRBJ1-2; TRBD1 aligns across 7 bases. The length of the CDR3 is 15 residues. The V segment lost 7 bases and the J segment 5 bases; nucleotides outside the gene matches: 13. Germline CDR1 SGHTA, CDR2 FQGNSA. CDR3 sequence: CASTRDGDSLYGYTF. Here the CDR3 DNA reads TGTGCCAGCACCCGCGATGGGGACAGTCTATATGGCTACACCTTC. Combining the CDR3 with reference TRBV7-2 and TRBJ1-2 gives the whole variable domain GAGVSQSPSNKVTEKGKDVELRCDPISGHTALYWYRQSLGQGLEFLIYFQGNSAPDKSGLPSDRFSAERTGGSVSTLTIQRTQQEDSAVYLCASTRDGDSLYGYTFGSGTRLTVV.

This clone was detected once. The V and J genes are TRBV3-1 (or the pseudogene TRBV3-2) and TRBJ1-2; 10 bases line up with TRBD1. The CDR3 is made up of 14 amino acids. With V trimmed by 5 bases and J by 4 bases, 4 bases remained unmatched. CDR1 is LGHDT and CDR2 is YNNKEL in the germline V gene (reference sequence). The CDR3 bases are TGTGCCAGCAGCATGACAGGGGGCCCCTATGGCTACACCTTC. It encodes CASSMTGGPYGYTF.

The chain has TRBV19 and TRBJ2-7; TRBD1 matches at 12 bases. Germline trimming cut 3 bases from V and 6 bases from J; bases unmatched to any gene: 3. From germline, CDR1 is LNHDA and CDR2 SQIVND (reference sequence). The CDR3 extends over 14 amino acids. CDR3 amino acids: CASSIGTGGLEQYF. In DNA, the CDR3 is TGTGCCAGTAGTATCGGGACAGGGGGCCTCGAGCAGTACTTC.

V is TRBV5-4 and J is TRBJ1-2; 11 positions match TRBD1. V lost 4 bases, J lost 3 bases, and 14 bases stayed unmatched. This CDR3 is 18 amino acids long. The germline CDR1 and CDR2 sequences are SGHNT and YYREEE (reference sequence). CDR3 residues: CASSPGNSGQGAYYGYTF. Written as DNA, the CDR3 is TGTGCCAGCAGCCCCGGGAACTCAGGACAGGGGGCGTACTATGGCTACACCTTC.

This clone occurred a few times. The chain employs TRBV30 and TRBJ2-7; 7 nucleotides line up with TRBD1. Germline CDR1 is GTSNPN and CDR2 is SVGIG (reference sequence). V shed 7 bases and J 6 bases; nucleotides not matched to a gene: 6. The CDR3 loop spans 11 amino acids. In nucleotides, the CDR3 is TGTGCCTTCCAGACAGGGCCCGAGCAGTACTTC. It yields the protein CAFQTGPEQYF.

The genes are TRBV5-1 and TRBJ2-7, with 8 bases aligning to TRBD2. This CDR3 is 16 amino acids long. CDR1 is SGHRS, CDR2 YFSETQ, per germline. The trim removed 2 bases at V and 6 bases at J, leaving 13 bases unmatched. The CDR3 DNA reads TGCGCCAGCAGCTTCCTCACTAGCGGAGCGGGCTCCGAGCAGTACTTC. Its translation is CASSFLTSGAGSEQYF.

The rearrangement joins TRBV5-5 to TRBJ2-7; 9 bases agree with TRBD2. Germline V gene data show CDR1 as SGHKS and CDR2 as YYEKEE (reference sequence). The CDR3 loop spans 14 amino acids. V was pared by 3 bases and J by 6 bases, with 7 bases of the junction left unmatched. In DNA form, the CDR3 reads TGTGCCAGCAGCTACCGGCTAGCGGGGCTCGAGCAGTACTTC. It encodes CASSYRLAGLEQYF. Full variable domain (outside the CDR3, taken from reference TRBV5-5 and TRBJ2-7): DAGVTQSPTHLIKTRGQQVTLRCSPISGHKSVSWYQQVLGQGPQFIFQYYEKEERGRGNFPDRFSARQFPNYSSELNVNALLLGDSALYLCASSYRLAGLEQYFGPGTRLTVT.

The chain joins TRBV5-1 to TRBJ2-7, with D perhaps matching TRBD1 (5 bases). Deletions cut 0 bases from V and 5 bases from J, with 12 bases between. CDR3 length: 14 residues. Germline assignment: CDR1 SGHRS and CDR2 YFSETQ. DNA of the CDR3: TGCGCCAGCAGCTTGGTCAGGGTTAATGACGAGCAGTACTTC. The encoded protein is CASSLVRVNDEQYF.

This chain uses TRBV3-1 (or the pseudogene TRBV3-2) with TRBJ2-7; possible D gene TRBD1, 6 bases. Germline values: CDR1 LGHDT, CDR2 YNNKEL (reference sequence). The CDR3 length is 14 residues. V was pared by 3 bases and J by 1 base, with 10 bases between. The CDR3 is CASSHWDKSYEQYF. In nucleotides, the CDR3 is TGTGCCAGCAGCCACTGGGACAAGTCCTACGAGCAGTACTTC.

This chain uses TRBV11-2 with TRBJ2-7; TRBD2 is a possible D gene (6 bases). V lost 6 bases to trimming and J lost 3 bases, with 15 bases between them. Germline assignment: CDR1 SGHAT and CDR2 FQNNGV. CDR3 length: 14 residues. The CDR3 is CASSLGGLIYEQYF. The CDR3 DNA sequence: TGTGCCAGCAGTCTAGGAGGACTAATCTACGAGCAGTACTTC.

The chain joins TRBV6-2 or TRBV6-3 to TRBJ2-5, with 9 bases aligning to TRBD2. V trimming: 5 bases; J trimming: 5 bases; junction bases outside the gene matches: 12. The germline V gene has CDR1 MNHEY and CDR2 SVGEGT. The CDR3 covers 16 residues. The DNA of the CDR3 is TGTGCCAGCAGTCGCCCTTCAGCGGGGGGCGGTGAGACCCAGTACTTC. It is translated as CASSRPSAGGGETQYF.

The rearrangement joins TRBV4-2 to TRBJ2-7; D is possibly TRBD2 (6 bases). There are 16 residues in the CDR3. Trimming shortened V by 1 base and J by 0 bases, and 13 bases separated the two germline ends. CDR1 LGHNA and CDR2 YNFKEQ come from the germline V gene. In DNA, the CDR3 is TGTGCCAGCAGCCAAGCCGGGACTTCCTTCTCCTACGAGCAGTACTTC. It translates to CASSQAGTSFSYEQYF.

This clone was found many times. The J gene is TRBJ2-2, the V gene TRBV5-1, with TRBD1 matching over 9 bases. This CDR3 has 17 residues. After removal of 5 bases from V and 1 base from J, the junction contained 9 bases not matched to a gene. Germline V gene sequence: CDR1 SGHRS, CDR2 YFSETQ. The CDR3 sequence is CASRVTQTGGNTGELFF. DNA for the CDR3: TGCGCCAGCAGAGTAACCCAGACAGGGGGGAACACCGGGGAGCTGTTTTTT.

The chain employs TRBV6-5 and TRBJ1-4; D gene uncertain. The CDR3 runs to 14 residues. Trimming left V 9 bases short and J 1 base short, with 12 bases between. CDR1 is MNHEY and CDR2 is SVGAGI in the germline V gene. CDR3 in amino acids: CASKMFRTNEKLFF. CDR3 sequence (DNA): TGTGCCAGTAAGATGTTTAGAACTAATGAAAAACTGTTTTTT.

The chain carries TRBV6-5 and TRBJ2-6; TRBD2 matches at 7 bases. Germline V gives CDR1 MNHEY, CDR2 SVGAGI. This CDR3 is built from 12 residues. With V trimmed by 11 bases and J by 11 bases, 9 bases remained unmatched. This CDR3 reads CASGRVRDVLTF. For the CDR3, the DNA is TGTGCCTCGGGGAGGGTGAGGGACGTCCTGACTTTC.

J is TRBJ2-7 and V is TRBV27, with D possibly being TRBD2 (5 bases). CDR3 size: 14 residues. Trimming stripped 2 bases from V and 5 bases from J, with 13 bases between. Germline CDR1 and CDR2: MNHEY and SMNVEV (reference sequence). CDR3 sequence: CASSLGESSNEQYF. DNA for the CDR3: TGTGCCAGCAGTTTAGGGGAGTCATCCAACGAGCAGTACTTC.

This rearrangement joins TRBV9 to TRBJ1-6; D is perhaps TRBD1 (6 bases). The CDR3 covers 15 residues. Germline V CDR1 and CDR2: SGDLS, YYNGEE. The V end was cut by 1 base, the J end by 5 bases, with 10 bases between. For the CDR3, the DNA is TGTGCCAGCAGCGTACAGGGGTCGGATAATTCACCCCTCCACTTT. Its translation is CASSVQGSDNSPLHF. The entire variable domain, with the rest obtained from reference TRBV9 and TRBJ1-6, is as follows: DSGVTQTPKHLITATGQRVTLRCSPRSGDLSVYWYQQSLDQGLQFLIQYYNGEERAKGNILERFSAQQFPDLHSELNLSSLELGDSALYFCASSVQGSDNSPLHFGNGTRLTVT.

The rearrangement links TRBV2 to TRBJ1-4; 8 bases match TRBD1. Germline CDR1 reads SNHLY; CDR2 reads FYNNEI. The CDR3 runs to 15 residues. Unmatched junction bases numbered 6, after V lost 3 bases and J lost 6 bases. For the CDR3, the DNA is TGTGCCAGCAGTGAGCTACAGGGGGAGGATGAAAAACTGTTTTTT. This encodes CASSELQGEDEKLFF.

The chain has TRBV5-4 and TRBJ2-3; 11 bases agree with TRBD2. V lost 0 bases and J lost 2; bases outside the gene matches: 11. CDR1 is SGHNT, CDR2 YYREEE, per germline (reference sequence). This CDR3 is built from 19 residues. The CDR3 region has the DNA TGTGCCAGCAGCTTGGAACTAGCGGGGGTCCCATCCCCCACAGATACGCAGTATTTT. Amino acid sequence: CASSLELAGVPSPTDTQYF.

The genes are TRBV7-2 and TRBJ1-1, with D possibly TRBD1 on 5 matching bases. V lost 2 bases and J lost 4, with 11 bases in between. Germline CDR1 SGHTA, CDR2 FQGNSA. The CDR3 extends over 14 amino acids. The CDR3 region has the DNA TGTGCCAGCAGCTTAAGTGCGGGGGGCACTGAAGCTTTCTTT. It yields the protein CASSLSAGGTEAFF. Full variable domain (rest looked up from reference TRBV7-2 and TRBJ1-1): GAGVSQSPSNKVTEKGKDVELRCDPISGHTALYWYRQSLGQGLEFLIYFQGNSAPDKSGLPSDRFSAERTGGSVSTLTIQRTQQEDSAVYLCASSLSAGGTEAFFGQGTRLTVV.

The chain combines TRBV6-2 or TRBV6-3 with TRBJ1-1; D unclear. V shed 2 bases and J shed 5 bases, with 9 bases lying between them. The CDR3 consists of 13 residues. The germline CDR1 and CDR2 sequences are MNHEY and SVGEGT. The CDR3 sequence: CASSYRGWTEAFF. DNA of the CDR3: TGTGCCAGCAGTTACCGGGGTTGGACTGAAGCTTTCTTT.

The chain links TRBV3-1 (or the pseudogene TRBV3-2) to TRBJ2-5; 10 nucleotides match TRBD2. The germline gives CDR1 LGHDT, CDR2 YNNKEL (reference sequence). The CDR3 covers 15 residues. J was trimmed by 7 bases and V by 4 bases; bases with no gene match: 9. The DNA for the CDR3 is TGTGCCAGCAGCCGGTCGCTAGCGGGGGACAGGACCCAGTACTTC. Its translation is CASSRSLAGDRTQYF.

CDR3 loop: CASSQAGTGGGYEQYF. The CDR3 nucleotides read TGTGCCAGCAGCCAAGCCGGGACAGGGGGCGGGTACGAGCAGTACTTC. V usage is TRBV3-1 (or the pseudogene TRBV3-2) and J usage is TRBJ2-7, with 12 positions matching TRBD1. Germline V gene data show CDR1 as LGHDT and CDR2 as YNNKEL (reference sequence). J lost 4 bases, V lost 1 base, and 5 bases had no gene match. CDR3 length: 16 residues.

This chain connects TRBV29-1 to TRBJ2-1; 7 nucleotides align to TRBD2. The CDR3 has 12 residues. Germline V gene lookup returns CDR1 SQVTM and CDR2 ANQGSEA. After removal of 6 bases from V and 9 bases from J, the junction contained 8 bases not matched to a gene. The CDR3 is CSVLRTSREQFF. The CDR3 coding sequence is TGCAGCGTCCTCAGGACTAGTCGTGAGCAGTTCTTC.

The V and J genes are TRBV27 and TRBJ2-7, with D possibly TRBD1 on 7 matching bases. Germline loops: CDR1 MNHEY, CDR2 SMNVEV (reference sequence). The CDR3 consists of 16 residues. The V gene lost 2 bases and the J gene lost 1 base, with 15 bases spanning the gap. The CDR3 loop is CASSLGGGRGSYEQYF. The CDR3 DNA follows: TGTGCCAGCAGTTTAGGAGGGGGCAGGGGATCCTACGAGCAGTACTTC.

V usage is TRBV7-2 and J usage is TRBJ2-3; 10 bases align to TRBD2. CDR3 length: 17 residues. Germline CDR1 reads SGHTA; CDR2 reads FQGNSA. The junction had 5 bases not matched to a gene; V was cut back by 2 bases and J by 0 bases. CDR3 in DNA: TGTGCCAGCAGCTTAAGCGGGAGGGAGTGGAGCACAGATACGCAGTATTTT. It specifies CASSLSGREWSTDTQYF. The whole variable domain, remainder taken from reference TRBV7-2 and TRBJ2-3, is GAGVSQSPSNKVTEKGKDVELRCDPISGHTALYWYRQSLGQGLEFLIYFQGNSAPDKSGLPSDRFSAERTGGSVSTLTIQRTQQEDSAVYLCASSLSGREWSTDTQYFGPGTRLTVL.

The CDR3 sequence is CASSSRTGSSYNEQFF. Written as DNA, the CDR3 is TGTGCCAGCAGCTCCCGGACGGGAAGCTCCTACAATGAGCAGTTCTTC. The chain is built from TRBV7-3 and TRBJ2-1; a possible D gene is TRBD2 (5 bases). V lost 4 bases and J 0 bases, leaving 13 bases between the germline ends. Looked up from germline, CDR1 is SGHTA and CDR2 is FQGTGA. The CDR3 consists of 16 residues. Looking up the rest from reference TRBV7-3 and TRBJ2-1 gives the full variable domain: GAGVSQTPSNKVTEKGKYVELRCDPISGHTALYWYRQSLGQGPEFLIYFQGTGAADDSGLPNDRFFAVRPEGSVSTLKIQRTERGDSAVYLCASSSRTGSSYNEQFFGPGTRLTVL.

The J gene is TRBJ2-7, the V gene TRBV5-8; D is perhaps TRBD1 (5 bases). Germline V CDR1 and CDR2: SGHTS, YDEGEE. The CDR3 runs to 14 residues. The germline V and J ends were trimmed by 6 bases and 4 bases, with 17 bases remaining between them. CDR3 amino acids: CASTYGGAKYEQYF. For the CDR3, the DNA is TGTGCCAGCACCTATGGTGGGGCTAAGTACGAGCAGTACTTC.

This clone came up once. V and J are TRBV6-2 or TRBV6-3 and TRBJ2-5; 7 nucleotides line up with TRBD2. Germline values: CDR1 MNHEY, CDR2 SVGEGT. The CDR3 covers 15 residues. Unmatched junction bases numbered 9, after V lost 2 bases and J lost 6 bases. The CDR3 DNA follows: TGTGCCAGCAGTTACCATAGGACTAGTCGGCAGACCCAGTACTTC. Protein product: CASSYHRTSRQTQYF.